The clone carrying this TCR beta chain was counted at least ten times. Template material for amplifying TCR beta CDR3 regions consisted of RNA transcripts. The primer set for the first-round RT-PCR of the TCR CDR3 was HTBI. TCRdb used MiXCR to reprocess the multiplex PCR reads, holding one entry per CDR3 protein. The table has tens of thousands of distinct CDR3 sequences, roughly 45% seen once. This sample stems from a study of T cells in Graves' hyperthyroidism and ophthalmopathy. There are 16 residues in the CDR3. Trimming at V came to 4 bases and at J to 8 bases, leaving 8 bases not matched to a gene. CDR1 and CDR2 from the germline V gene are SGHRS and YFSETQ.

The source is a woman between 25 and 40 years old with Graves' hyperthyroidism. The V gene is TRBV5-1, the J gene TRBJ2-1; 14 bases line up with TRBD2. Sequencing was done on a sample of blood. Here the CDR3 reads CASSGTGTSGSDEQFF. CDR3 DNA sequence: TGCGCCAGCAGCGGGACCGGGACTAGCGGGAGCGATGAGCAGTTCTTC.